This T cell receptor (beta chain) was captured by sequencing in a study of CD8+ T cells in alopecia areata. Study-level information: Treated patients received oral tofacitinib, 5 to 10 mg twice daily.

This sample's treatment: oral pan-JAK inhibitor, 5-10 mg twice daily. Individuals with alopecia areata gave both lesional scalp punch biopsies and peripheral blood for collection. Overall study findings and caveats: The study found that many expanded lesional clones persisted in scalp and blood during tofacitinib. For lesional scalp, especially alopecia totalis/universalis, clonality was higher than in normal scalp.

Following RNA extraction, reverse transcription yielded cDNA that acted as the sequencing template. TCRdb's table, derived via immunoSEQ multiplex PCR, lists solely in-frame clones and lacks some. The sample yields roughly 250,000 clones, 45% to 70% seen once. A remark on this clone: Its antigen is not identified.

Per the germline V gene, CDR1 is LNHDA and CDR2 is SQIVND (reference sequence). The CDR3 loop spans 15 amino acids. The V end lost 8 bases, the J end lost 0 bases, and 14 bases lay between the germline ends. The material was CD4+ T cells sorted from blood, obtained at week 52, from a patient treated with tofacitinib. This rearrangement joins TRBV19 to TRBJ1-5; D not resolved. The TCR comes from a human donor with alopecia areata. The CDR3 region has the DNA TGTGCCAGTCTGGTATGGGCAAATAGCAATCAGCCCCAGCATTTT. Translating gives CASLVWANSNQPQHF.